This TCR beta chain was captured in a study of control samples from healthy donors and cancer patients. Some clones are missing from TCRdb's copy, which holds only in-frame ones; the method was immunoSEQ multiplex PCR. The sample lists about 80,000 clones, 65% to 90% seen once, with approximately 10% in the top ten. In this sample, this clone turned up a few times. The clonotype was recovered from a man aged 55 to 70 with head and neck cancer. Source material: PBMCs.

As DNA, the CDR3 is TGCGCCAGACCCCTCGGGACAAGCCGTCTGTCATACACCTTC. The encoded protein is CARPLGTSRLSYTF. The J gene is TRBJ1-2, the V gene TRBV10-1; possibly TRBD1 for D (6 bases). This CDR3 region has 14 residues. The V gene's germline CDR1 is WNHNN and CDR2 SYGVQD (reference sequence). Trimming took off 9 bases at V and 11 bases at J, with 25 bases between the two ends.